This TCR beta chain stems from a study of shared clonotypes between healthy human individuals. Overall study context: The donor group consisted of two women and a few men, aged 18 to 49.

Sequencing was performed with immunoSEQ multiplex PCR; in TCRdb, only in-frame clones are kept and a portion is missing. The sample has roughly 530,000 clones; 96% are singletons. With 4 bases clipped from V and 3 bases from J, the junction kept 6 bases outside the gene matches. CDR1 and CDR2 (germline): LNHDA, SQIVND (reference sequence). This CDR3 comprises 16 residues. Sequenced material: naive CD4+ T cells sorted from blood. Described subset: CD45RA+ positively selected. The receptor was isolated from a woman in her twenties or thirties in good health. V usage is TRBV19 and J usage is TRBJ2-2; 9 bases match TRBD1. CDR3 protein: CASSKFRTGDTGELFF. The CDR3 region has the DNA TGTGCCAGTAGTAAGTTTCGGACAGGGGACACCGGGGAGCTGTTTTTT.